The clone carrying this T cell receptor (beta chain) was counted at least ten times. Amplified TCR beta CDR3 regions came from RNA transcripts. Using the HTBI primer set, a first-round RT-PCR was run on the TCR CDR3. Via MiXCR, TCRdb re-called the multiplex PCR reads, giving one row per CDR3 protein. The sample records 600,000 to 750,000 distinct CDR3 sequences, 15% to 20% being singletons. In germline, CDR1 is MDHEN, CDR2 SYDVKM. Trimming shortened V by 1 base and J by 3 bases, and 13 bases separated the two germline ends. The CDR3 sequence is 16 residues long. This sample is part of a study of T cells in Graves' hyperthyroidism and ophthalmopathy.

The rearrangement links TRBV28 to TRBJ1-5; the D is unclear. The sequence came from a man in his forties or fifties with Graves' hyperthyroidism. Sequencing input: blood. Written as DNA, the CDR3 is TGTGCCAGCAGTTTATATCAGTACAAACCCAATCAGCCCCAGCATTTT. Amino acid sequence: CASSLYQYKPNQPQHF.